One sample yielded the 30 T cell receptor beta chains listed below, sequenced in a study of breast tumors, draining lymph nodes, adjacent tissues. TCRdb reanalysed the multiplex PCR reads using MiXCR and keeps one entry per CDR3 protein. The profile shows around 140,000 distinct CDR3 sequences, about a fifth of them singletons. Axillary draining lymph nodes of breast cancer patients supplied the node samples. The sample consisted of axillary lymph node tissue. The source is a female donor with breast cancer. Some clones in this sample may be carry-over from other donors' samples.

The rearrangement joins TRBV6-1 to TRBJ2-3, with 13 nucleotides matching TRBD2. There are 17 residues in the CDR3. The J segment lost 5 bases and the V segment lost 0 bases, leaving 5 bases of the junction unmatched. CDR1 is MNHNS and CDR2 is SASEGT in the germline V gene. The CDR3 DNA sequence: TGTGCCAGCAGTGAAGCTGTGGGACTAGCGGGGCAAGATACGCAGTATTTT. The encoded protein is CASSEAVGLAGQDTQYF.

This clonotype was counted only a few times. V usage is TRBV6-2 or TRBV6-3 and J usage is TRBJ1-5, with TRBD1 matching over 8 bases. With 5 bases clipped from V and 5 bases from J, the junction kept 2 bases outside the gene matches. The CDR3 covers 13 residues. CDR1 is MNHEY and CDR2 is SVGEGT in the germline V gene. In DNA, the CDR3 is TGTGCCAGCAGTCAGACAGGGGATCAGCCCCAGCATTTT. It specifies CASSQTGDQPQHF.

This clonotype was detected once. This may stem from a read error, because a much larger clone lies one nucleotide away. The chain has TRBV6-6 and TRBJ2-1; 7 positions agree with TRBD2. The V gene's germline CDR1 is MNHNY and CDR2 SVGAGI (reference sequence). CDR3 length: 16 amino acids. The V segment lost 6 bases and the J segment 11 bases; nucleotides outside the gene matches: 19. In nucleotides, the CDR3 is TGTGCCAGCAGCCTTGTGGGGGGGTTTACAATTAATAAGCAGTTCTTC. Protein: CASSLVGGFTINKQFF.

This clonotype was detected many times. The genes are TRBV7-2 and TRBJ2-2, with 7 bases aligning to TRBD1. The CDR3 is 16 residues long. Germline loops: CDR1 SGHTA, CDR2 FQGNSA. With 0 bases clipped from V and 1 base from J, the junction kept 2 bases outside the gene matches. The CDR3 here is CASSLAGGRNTGELFF. The CDR3 DNA is TGTGCCAGCAGCTTAGCAGGGGGCAGGAACACCGGGGAGCTGTTTTTT.

This clonotype was seen ten or more times. The V gene is TRBV9, the J gene TRBJ1-3; a possible D gene is TRBD1 (5 bases). Deletions cut 0 bases from V and 0 bases from J, with 16 bases between. This CDR3 contains 18 residues. Germline V CDR1 and CDR2: SGDLS, YYNGEE. The CDR3 reads CASSVEWGGRNSGNTIYF. The CDR3 region has the DNA TGTGCCAGCAGCGTAGAGTGGGGCGGGCGGAACTCTGGAAACACCATATATTTT.

This clonotype has at least ten counts. The chain joins TRBV11-3 to TRBJ2-1; unclear D gene. CDR1 is SGHNT and CDR2 is YENEEA in the germline V gene. V was trimmed by 2 bases and J by 2 bases, leaving 4 bases between them. The CDR3 is made up of 13 amino acids. CDR3 sequence (DNA): TGTGCCAGCAGCTTAAATACCTACAATGAGCAGTTCTTC. Its translation: CASSLNTYNEQFF.

This clonotype was recorded a few times. The rearrangement uses TRBV11-1 and TRBJ2-7; 10 nucleotides line up with TRBD2. Unmatched junction bases numbered 8, after V lost 5 bases and J lost 4 bases. Germline loops: CDR1 SGHAT, CDR2 FQDESV (reference sequence). The CDR3 is 15 residues long. CDR3 amino acids: CASSKGASGSYEQYF. In nucleotides, the CDR3 is TGTGCCAGCAGCAAGGGGGCTAGCGGGAGTTACGAGCAGTACTTC.

This clonotype was detected ten times or more. The chain recombines TRBV5-1 with TRBJ2-1; D may be TRBD1 (5 bases). Germline V gene data show CDR1 as SGHRS and CDR2 as YFSETQ. V dropped 4 bases and J dropped 0 bases, with 8 bases sitting between them. The CDR3 spans 14 residues. The CDR3 sequence is CASSSQGSYNEQFF. The CDR3 DNA is TGCGCCAGCAGCAGCCAGGGCTCCTACAATGAGCAGTTCTTC.

This clonotype was seen many times. The rearrangement joins TRBV24-1 to TRBJ2-2; TRBD2 matches 14 bases. Germline-derived CDR1 and CDR2 are KGHDR and SFDVKD. Losses at the gene ends were 2 bases for V and 4 bases for J; bases not matched to a gene: 5. The CDR3 covers 18 residues. The CDR3 nucleotides read TGTGCCACCAGTGATTGGGGACTAGCGGGAGAAAGCACCGGGGAGCTGTTTTTT. Its translation: CATSDWGLAGESTGELFF.

The genes are TRBV28 and TRBJ2-7; 7 bases are shared with TRBD1. Looked up from germline, CDR1 is MDHEN and CDR2 is SYDVKM. V lost 4 bases and J lost 3; bases outside the gene matches: 6. CDR3 size: 14 residues. This CDR3 reads CASSSGTELYEQYF. CDR3 sequence (DNA): TGTGCCAGCAGTTCCGGGACAGAGCTCTACGAGCAGTACTTC.

As regards this clonotype: Lacking the conserved final phenylalanine or tryptophan, this CDR3 likely reflects a read error. The rearrangement uses TRBV19 and TRBJ1-2, with D perhaps matching TRBD1 (5 bases). Germline-derived CDR1 and CDR2 are LNHDA and SQIVND (reference sequence). The V end was cut by 4 bases, the J end by 2 bases, with 8 bases between. The CDR3 is 13 amino acids. CDR3 DNA sequence: TGTGCCAGTAGTACGACAGCAAACTATGGCTACACCCTC. Residues: CASSTTANYGYTL.

In this sample, this clonotype turned up many times. CDR3 sequence (DNA): TGTGCCAGTAGTATAGATCTAGGGACGGCGTATGGCTACACCTTC. It specifies CASSIDLGTAYGYTF. This sequence joins TRBV19 and TRBJ1-2; tentatively, D is TRBD1 (5 bases). With 0 bases removed from V and 5 bases from J, the gap between germline ends came to 13 bases. This CDR3 has 15 residues. Germline loops: CDR1 LNHDA, CDR2 SQIVND (reference sequence).

This clonotype was recorded many times. This chain joins TRBV9 and TRBJ2-2, with TRBD2 as a possible D gene (6 bases). This CDR3 has 17 amino acids. Trimming pared 0 bases from V and 6 bases from J, leaving 18 bases between. In germline, CDR1 is SGDLS, CDR2 YYNGEE. The CDR3 nucleotides read TGTGCCAGCAGCGTAGTCGGAGGGAGTGCGGTCCCCGGGGAGCTGTTTTTT. Residues: CASSVVGGSAVPGELFF.

For this clonotype: Since a much larger clone is just one base distant, this may be a read error. The J gene is TRBJ2-7, the V gene TRBV12-3 or TRBV12-4; 8 positions agree with TRBD1. The CDR3 consists of 14 residues. The V and J ends lost 5 bases and 2 bases, in that order; junction bases with no gene match: 5. The DNA of the CDR3 is TGTGCCAGCAGTATCGTGACAGGGGCCTACGAGCAGTACTTC. Its translation: CASSIVTGAYEQYF.

In its sample, this clonotype was seen many times. The chain is built from TRBV9 and TRBJ2-5, with 8 bases aligning to TRBD2. The V gene's germline CDR1 is SGDLS and CDR2 YYNGEE. This CDR3 region has 15 residues. Trimming removed 0 bases from V and 3 bases from J; junction bases left unmatched: 4. CDR3 DNA: TGTGCCAGCAGCGTAGCGGGGGGGGGGAAAGAGACCCAGTACTTC. This codes for CASSVAGGGKETQYF.

This clonotype has a count of ten or more. V gene TRBV30 combines with J gene TRBJ2-7; D is perhaps TRBD2 (6 bases). The ends were cut back, 2 bases at V and 0 bases at J, with 8 bases in the middle. The germline V gene has CDR1 GTSNPN and CDR2 SVGIG (reference sequence). This CDR3 is built from 13 residues. Written as DNA, the CDR3 is TGTGCCTGGAGTCGGGGGAGCTCCTACGAGCAGTACTTC. It specifies CAWSRGSSYEQYF.

This clonotype was seen many times. The chain combines TRBV20-1 with TRBJ1-6; no clear D. Germline V gene lookup returns CDR1 DFQATT and CDR2 SNEGSKA (reference sequence). This CDR3 is 14 amino acids long. Deletions cut 0 bases from V and 6 bases from J, with 9 bases between. The CDR3 DNA sequence: TGCAGTGCTAGAGATTACAGCTTTAATTCACCCCTCCACTTT. Amino acid sequence: CSARDYSFNSPLHF.

This clonotype occurred many times. The chain combines TRBV6-5 with TRBJ1-6, with 8 bases fitting TRBD1. Unmatched junction bases numbered 4, after V lost 2 bases and J lost 7 bases. CDR1 and CDR2 (germline): MNHEY, SVGAGI. This CDR3 region has 15 residues. The CDR3 DNA reads as TGTGCCAGCAGTTACGGGCAGGGGGCCAATTCACCCCTCCACTTT. Translation: CASSYGQGANSPLHF.

V is TRBV19 and J is TRBJ1-5, with 8 bases fitting TRBD1. From germline, CDR1 is LNHDA and CDR2 SQIVND (reference sequence). The CDR3 totals 17 residues. With 6 bases clipped from V and 2 bases from J, the junction kept 12 bases outside the gene matches. CDR3 bases: TGTGCCAGTAGGGGACAGGCGATGGCCCGGGGCAATCAGCCCCAGCATTTT. Residues: CASRGQAMARGNQPQHF.

In the case of this clonotype: One base away lies a much larger clone, so this may be a sequencing read error. V usage is TRBV7-8 and J usage is TRBJ2-1; D is unclear. Germline V gene data show CDR1 as SGHVS and CDR2 as FQNEAQ. V was pared by 2 bases and J by 4 bases, with 15 bases between. This CDR3 contains 16 residues. CDR3 loop: CASSLRIMATYNEQFF. The CDR3 nucleotides are TGTGCCAGCAGCTTACGGATAATGGCGACATACAATGAGCAGTTCTTC.

Worth noting for this clonotype: Being one base from a much bigger clone, this may be a read error. V gene TRBV7-9 combines with J gene TRBJ2-5; a weak D match, TRBD1 (7 bases). Germline CDR1 is SEHNR and CDR2 is FQNEAQ (reference sequence). The CDR3 covers 16 residues. Trimming took off 5 bases at V and 2 bases at J, with 18 bases between the two ends. The CDR3 DNA reads TGTGCCAGCAGCCCCAGTGCGCAGGGGGGACAAGAGACCCAGTACTTC. Translation gives CASSPSAQGGQETQYF.

This clonotype was picked up many times. CDR3 loop: CASSRAPIGGETQYF. The CDR3 coding sequence is TGTGCCAGCAGTCGGGCACCGATCGGCGGAGAGACCCAGTACTTC. This rearrangement joins TRBV27 to TRBJ2-5; D is unclear. V was shortened by 5 bases and J by 4 bases, with 17 bases between the two germline ends. CDR1 MNHEY and CDR2 SMNVEV come from the germline V gene (reference sequence). The CDR3 consists of 15 residues.

In this sample, this clonotype turned up a few times. This chain uses TRBV20-1 with TRBJ2-1, with TRBD2 matching 8 bases. The CDR3 runs 15 residues. The germline V gene encodes CDR1 DFQATT and CDR2 SNEGSKA (reference sequence). The V gene end was trimmed by 1 base and the J gene end by 7 bases; junction bases not matched to a gene: 9. The CDR3 DNA reads as TGCAGTGCTAGAGGTCTAGCGGGTACCCTTAATGAGCAGTTCTTC. Amino acid sequence: CSARGLAGTLNEQFF.

In its sample, this clonotype was seen a few times. J is TRBJ2-3 and V is TRBV19; 7 nucleotides match TRBD2. Germline CDR1 reads LNHDA; CDR2 reads SQIVND (reference sequence). V dropped 5 bases and J dropped 6; count of bases not matched to a gene: 8. The CDR3 sequence is 14 residues long. The CDR3 sequence: CASSPWEGGDTQYF. CDR3 sequence (DNA): TGTGCCAGTAGTCCCTGGGAGGGAGGTGATACGCAGTATTTT.

As regards this clonotype: This may be a read error: a much more frequent sequence differs by one nucleotide. This rearrangement joins TRBV27 to TRBJ2-7, with D unresolved. The V end lost 0 bases, the J end lost 2 bases, and 8 bases lay between the germline ends. The CDR3 consists of 14 residues. Germline V CDR1 and CDR2: MNHEY, SMNVEV (reference sequence). This CDR3 reads CASSLSKSAYEQYF. Here the CDR3 DNA reads TGTGCCAGCAGTTTATCGAAGAGCGCCTACGAGCAGTACTTC.

The table lists this clonotype with many counts. J is TRBJ1-2 and V is TRBV6-6; 11 positions match TRBD1. Germline CDR1 is MNHNY and CDR2 is SVGAGI (reference sequence). Trimming cost V 2 bases and J 5 bases; bases outside gene matches: 7. This CDR3 comprises 16 residues. Here the CDR3 DNA reads TGTGCCAGCAGTTACCGTCCCGGGACAGGGGGTTATGGCTACACCTTC. Translated: CASSYRPGTGGYGYTF.

This clonotype was found once. This clone may be a read error of a much larger clone one base away. This chain's CDR3 is CASSTGQGEGYNEQFF. For the CDR3, the DNA is TGTGCCAGCAGTACCGGACAGGGGGAAGGGTACAATGAGCAGTTCTTC. The chain uses TRBV12-3 or TRBV12-4 and TRBJ2-1, with TRBD1 matching 10 bases. The V and J ends lost 5 bases and 4 bases, in that order; junction bases with no gene match: 8. The CDR3 is made up of 16 amino acids.

The sample holds many counts of this clonotype. The chain carries TRBV6-1 and TRBJ1-2; unclear D gene. The V end was cut by 1 base, the J end by 10 bases, with 28 bases between. In germline, CDR1 is MNHNS, CDR2 SASEGT. The CDR3 sequence is 18 residues long. This chain's CDR3 is CASSEGSGFSGTALLYTF. CDR3 nucleotide sequence: TGTGCCAGCAGTGAAGGGTCGGGGTTTTCCGGTACCGCACTACTCTACACCTTC.

There are many counts of this clonotype. In DNA form, the CDR3 reads TGTGCCAGCAGCCGCCGGACAGGGGGGAGCAATCAGCCCCAGCATTTT. Residues: CASSRRTGGSNQPQHF. The chain is built from TRBV5-6 and TRBJ1-5, with TRBD1 matching 10 bases. After removal of 4 bases from V and 1 base from J, the junction contained 5 bases not matched to a gene. The CDR3 consists of 16 residues. The germline gives CDR1 SGHDT, CDR2 YYEEEE.

In regard to this clonotype: Possible read error: a much larger clone is one base away. The rearrangement links TRBV10-1 to TRBJ2-1; 12 nucleotides line up with TRBD2. This CDR3 region has 13 residues. CDR1 is WNHNN, CDR2 SYGVQD, per germline (reference sequence). V was pared by 11 bases and J by 8 bases, with 7 bases of the junction left unmatched. CDR3 in amino acids: CAERTSGTDEQFF. The CDR3 coding sequence is TGCGCCGAACGGACTAGCGGGACAGATGAGCAGTTCTTC.